This T cell receptor beta chain stems from a study of blood T cells in healthy people across ages. A sample-barcoded 5' primer and a J-beta primer mix were used in a second PCR of about 6 to 12 cycles. TCRdb recomputed calls from the 5' RACE reads with MiXCR, one row per CDR3 protein. The sample holds 1.5 million to 2 million distinct CDR3 sequences; roughly a third are singletons and the top ten take about 11%. At least 5.5 micrograms of total RNA were extracted per sample. Trimming stripped 4 bases from V and 5 bases from J, with 18 bases between. In germline, CDR1 is LNHDA, CDR2 SQIVND (reference sequence). This CDR3 region has 16 residues.

Sequencing was done on a sample of blood. This clonotype originated in a woman in her twenties or thirties in good health. The rearrangement links TRBV19 to TRBJ1-5; the D gene is possibly TRBD1 (6 bases). The CDR3 loop is CASSTSGTLRYQPQHF. CDR3 bases: TGTGCCAGTAGTACATCCGGGACACTTCGTTATCAGCCCCAGCATTTT.